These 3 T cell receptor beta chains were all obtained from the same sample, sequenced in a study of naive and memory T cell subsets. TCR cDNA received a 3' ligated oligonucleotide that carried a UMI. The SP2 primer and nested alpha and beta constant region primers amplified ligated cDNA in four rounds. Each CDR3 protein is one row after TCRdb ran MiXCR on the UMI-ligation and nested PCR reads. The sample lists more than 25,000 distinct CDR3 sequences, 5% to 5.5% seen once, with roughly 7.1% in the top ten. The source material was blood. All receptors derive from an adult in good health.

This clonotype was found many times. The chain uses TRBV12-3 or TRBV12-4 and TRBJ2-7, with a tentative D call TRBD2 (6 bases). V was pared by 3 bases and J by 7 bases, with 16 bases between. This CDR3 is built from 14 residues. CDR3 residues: CASSFGTAAGEQYF. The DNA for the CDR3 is TGTGCCAGCAGTTTTGGGACGGCGGCGGGAGAGCAGTACTTC.

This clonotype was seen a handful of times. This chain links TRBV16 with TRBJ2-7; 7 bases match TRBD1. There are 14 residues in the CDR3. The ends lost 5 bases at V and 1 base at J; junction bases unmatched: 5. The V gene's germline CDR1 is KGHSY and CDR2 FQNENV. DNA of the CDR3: TGTGCCAGCAGCACGACAGGGCTATCCTACGAGCAGTACTTC. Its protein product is CASSTTGLSYEQYF.

The CDR3 nucleotides are TGTGCCTGGAGCCCCGTCGGGACCATGGCTCAGCCCCAGCATTTT. Its protein product is CAWSPVGTMAQPQHF. J is TRBJ1-5 and V is TRBV30, with a tentative D call TRBD1 (5 bases). Per the germline V gene, CDR1 is GTSNPN and CDR2 is SVGIG (reference sequence). V lost 3 bases to trimming and J lost 6 bases, with 18 bases between them. The CDR3 runs 15 residues.